This TCR beta chain comes out of a study of T-cell reconstitution after alpha-beta-depleted transplantation in children. As to this clonotype: What it recognizes is unknown.

TCRbeta library preparation incorporated unique molecular identifiers. TCRdb itself ran the PCR reads through MiXCR, one entry per CDR3 protein. The sample gives roughly 220,000 distinct CDR3 sequences, around 8.4% of which show up once; 35% to 45% is in the top ten. Findings and caveats of the study: Day-60 TCRbeta diversity that was high in some patients was derived from surviving recipient T cells and thymic progenitors. It was newly produced T cells that mostly accounted for T-cell counts and diversity one year after transplant. Several hundred rapidly expanded clones from non-depleted graft cells reportedly supplied alpha-beta T cells about two months post-transplant.

The germline V gene encodes CDR1 LGHDT and CDR2 YNNKEL (reference sequence). The CDR3 is 13 residues long. Trimming left V 2 bases short and J 11 bases short, with 12 bases between. Sequenced here: PBMCs, mostly from graft donor cells, sampled 360 days after TCRalphabeta/CD19-depleted stem cell transplant. The chain carries TRBV3-1 and TRBJ1-4; D gene unclear. The receptor was derived from a male patient between 2 and 9 years old who had a stem cell transplant for acute myeloid leukemia, so the T cells may come from the graft donor. CDR3 sequence (DNA): TGTGCCAGCAGCCAATTTTCGACGGGGAAACTGTTTTTT. It is translated as CASSQFSTGKLFF.